The 8 T cell receptor beta chains listed next were all sequenced from one sample in a study of OX40 agonist ivuxolimab in advanced cancers. The repertoire was sequenced with immunoSEQ multiplex PCR; TCRdb's copy has only in-frame clones and lacks some. The repertoire holds some 38,000 clones, roughly nine tenths seen once, with roughly 21% in the top ten. The sample here was CD4+ or CD8+ T cells sorted from blood, taken in a trial of the OX40 agonist ivuxolimab. These TCRs come from an adult with an advanced solid tumor such as melanoma, head and neck, liver or kidney cancer.

This clone was seen just once. At one end, the junction sequence differs from germline, possibly due to a read error. Other DNA sequences in this specimen translate into the identical CDR3. J is TRBJ2-7 and V is TRBV27; weak D call: TRBD2 (5 bases). Germline V gene lookup returns CDR1 MNHEY and CDR2 SMNVEV (reference sequence). This CDR3 is built from 13 residues. The CDR3 coding sequence is TGCGCCAGCAGTTTATCGGCGGGTCTCGAGCAGTACTTC. The encoded protein is CASSLSAGLEQYF.

The chain couples TRBV28 to TRBJ2-5, with D perhaps assigned TRBD1 or TRBD2 (5 bases each). The end of the DNA aligns better with TRBJ2-7, so the J call may be wrong. The CDR3 is 14 amino acids. CDR1 and CDR2 (germline): MDHEN, SYDVKM. The CDR3: CASKRGDSYYEQYF. DNA of the CDR3: TGTGCCAGTAAGAGAGGGGATAGTTACTACGAGCAGTACTTC.

V and J are TRBV4-2 and TRBJ2-7; TRBD1 matches at 9 bases. The CDR3 length is 16 residues. CDR1 is LGHNA and CDR2 is YNFKEQ in the germline V gene. The V and J ends lost 0 bases and 3 bases, in that order; junction bases with no gene match: 6. The DNA for the CDR3 is TGTGCCAGCAGCCAAGAATCACAGGGGGCTTTCTACGAGCAGTACTTC. This encodes CASSQESQGAFYEQYF.

The chain links TRBV7-2 to TRBJ2-7; 7 positions agree with TRBD2. CDR1 SGHTA and CDR2 FQGNSA come from the germline V gene. CDR3 size: 14 residues. J was trimmed by 2 bases and V by 5 bases; bases with no gene match: 6. This CDR3 is CASSELGGTYEQYF. CDR3 DNA: TGTGCCAGCAGCGAACTGGGGGGGACCTACGAGCAGTACTTC.

V is TRBV29-1 and J is TRBJ2-2, with 13 bases lining up with TRBD2. CDR3 length equals 16 residues. J gave up 1 base and V 4 bases, and 3 bases lay outside the gene matches. CDR1 and CDR2 from the germline V gene are SQVTM and ANQGSEA. The chain's CDR3 is CSVAGLAGVNTGELFF. The CDR3 nucleotides read TGCAGCGTTGCCGGACTAGCGGGAGTGAACACCGGGGAGCTGTTTTTT.

This chain connects TRBV4-1 to TRBJ2-7; TRBD2 agrees at 7 bases. Trimming at V came to 3 bases and at J to 3 bases, leaving 5 bases not matched to a gene. CDR1 MGHRA and CDR2 YSYEKL come from the germline V gene. The CDR3 is made up of 14 amino acids. CDR3 loop: CASSQSRDYYEQYF. In DNA form, the CDR3 reads TGCGCCAGCAGCCAGAGCCGGGACTACTACGAGCAGTACTTC.

This rearrangement joins TRBV28 to TRBJ2-7; TRBD1 matches 8 bases. The CDR3 has 14 amino acids. With V trimmed by 3 bases and J by 5 bases, 6 bases remained unmatched. CDR1 MDHEN and CDR2 SYDVKM come from the germline V gene. In nucleotides, the CDR3 is TGTGCCAGCAGTTTCTCCGGACAGGGCGACGAGCAGTACTTC. Its translation: CASSFSGQGDEQYF.

The gene calls are TRBV5-5 and TRBJ2-7; D remains ambiguous. CDR1 is SGHKS, CDR2 YYEKEE, per germline (reference sequence). Trimming took 3 bases from V and 2 from J, leaving 6 bases between them. CDR3 size: 12 residues. The chain's CDR3 is CASSWYPYEQYF. Written as DNA, the CDR3 is TGTGCCAGCAGCTGGTACCCCTACGAGCAGTACTTC. The full variable domain, completed using reference TRBV5-5 and TRBJ2-7, is DAGVTQSPTHLIKTRGQQVTLRCSPISGHKSVSWYQQVLGQGPQFIFQYYEKEERGRGNFPDRFSARQFPNYSSELNVNALLLGDSALYLCASSWYPYEQYFGPGTRLTVT.